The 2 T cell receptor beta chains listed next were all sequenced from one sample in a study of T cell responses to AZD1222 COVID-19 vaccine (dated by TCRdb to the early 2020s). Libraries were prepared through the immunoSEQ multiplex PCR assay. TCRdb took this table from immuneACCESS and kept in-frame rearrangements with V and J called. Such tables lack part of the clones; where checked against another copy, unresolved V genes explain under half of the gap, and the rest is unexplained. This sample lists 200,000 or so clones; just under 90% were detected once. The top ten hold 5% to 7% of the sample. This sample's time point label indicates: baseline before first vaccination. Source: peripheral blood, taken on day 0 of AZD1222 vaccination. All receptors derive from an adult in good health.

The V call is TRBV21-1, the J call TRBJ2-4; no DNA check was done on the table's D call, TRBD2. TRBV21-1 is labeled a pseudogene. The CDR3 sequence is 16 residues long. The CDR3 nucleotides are TGTGCCAGCAGCGAACAGGACTACTTAGCCAAAAACATTCAGTACTTC. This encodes CASSEQDYLAKNIQYF.

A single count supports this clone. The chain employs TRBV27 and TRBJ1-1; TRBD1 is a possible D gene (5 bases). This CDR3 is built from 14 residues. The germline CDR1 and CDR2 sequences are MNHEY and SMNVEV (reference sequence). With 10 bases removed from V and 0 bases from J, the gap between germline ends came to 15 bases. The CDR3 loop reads CATSLGPLNTEAFF. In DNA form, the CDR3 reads TGTGCCACCTCCTTGGGACCCTTGAACACTGAAGCTTTCTTT.